The 9 T cell receptor beta chains below were found in one sample sequenced in a study of T cell responses to AZD1222 COVID-19 vaccine. Measured with immunoSEQ multiplex PCR; TCRdb has only the in-frame clones, and not every one. Of 140,000 or so clones listed, approximately 90% are singletons. Source: peripheral blood, taken on day 0 of AZD1222 vaccination. These receptors all come from an adult in good health.

The CDR3 DNA sequence: TGTGCCAGCAGCCCCCGGGGGGGCGGGGGCTCCTACGAGCAGTACTTC. This gives the protein CASSPRGGGGSYEQYF. The V call is TRBV3-1 (or the pseudogene TRBV3-2), the J call TRBJ2-7; 8 nucleotides match TRBD2. V lost 4 bases, J lost 0 bases, and 8 bases stayed unmatched. The CDR3 has 16 residues. The V gene's germline CDR1 is LGHDT and CDR2 YNNKEL (reference sequence).

This clone occurred once. The J gene is TRBJ1-5, the V gene TRBV27, with D maybe TRBD1 (5 bases). CDR3 length: 15 amino acids. Per the germline V gene, CDR1 is MNHEY and CDR2 is SMNVEV (reference sequence). The V end lost 6 bases, the J end lost 3 bases, and 15 bases lay between the germline ends. The CDR3 sequence is CASRPGGSNNQPQHF. The CDR3 nucleotides read TGTGCCAGCAGGCCGGGGGGGTCTAACAATCAGCCCCAGCATTTT.

The chain uses TRBV5-4 and TRBJ1-4; 8 nucleotides agree with TRBD1. Germline CDR1 SGHNT, CDR2 YYREEE (reference sequence). Trimming removed 3 bases from V and 5 bases from J; junction bases left unmatched: 3. The CDR3 is made up of 14 amino acids. In nucleotides, the CDR3 is TGTGCCAGCAGCTCCCAGGGGGCCAATGAAAAACTGTTTTTT. Translated: CASSSQGANEKLFF.

The gene calls are TRBV19 and TRBJ1-5, with 8 bases identical to TRBD1. This CDR3 region has 14 residues. Germline assignment: CDR1 LNHDA and CDR2 SQIVND (reference sequence). The ends lost 5 bases at V and 6 bases at J; junction bases unmatched: 6. The CDR3 here is CASSPYRGVQPQHF. The CDR3 DNA sequence: TGTGCCAGTAGTCCTTACAGGGGGGTTCAGCCCCAGCATTTT.

Only one count was recorded for this clone. The genes are TRBV27 and TRBJ1-2; TRBD1 is a possible D gene (5 bases). CDR3 size: 15 residues. V lost 1 base, J lost 4 bases, and 13 bases lay in between. The V gene's germline CDR1 is MNHEY and CDR2 SMNVEV (reference sequence). The CDR3 coding sequence is TGTGCCAGCAGTTTATATCCAGGGACCCCCTATGGCTACACCTTC. Translation gives CASSLYPGTPYGYTF.

The chain carries TRBV5-5 and TRBJ1-1, with TRBD1 as a possible D gene (6 bases). V dropped 4 bases and J dropped 4 bases, with 26 bases sitting between them. CDR3 length: 18 residues. In germline, CDR1 is SGHKS, CDR2 YYEKEE (reference sequence). CDR3 bases: TGTGCCAGCAGCCAGTTTTGGACAGAGAAAACCTCCCGCACTGAAGCTTTCTTT. Residues: CASSQFWTEKTSRTEAFF. Using reference TRBV5-5 and TRBJ1-1 for the parts outside the CDR3, the full variable domain is DAGVTQSPTHLIKTRGQQVTLRCSPISGHKSVSWYQQVLGQGPQFIFQYYEKEERGRGNFPDRFSARQFPNYSSELNVNALLLGDSALYLCASSQFWTEKTSRTEAFFGQGTRLTVV.

This chain uses TRBV30 with TRBJ2-7, with 10 bases matching TRBD2. From germline, CDR1 is GTSNPN and CDR2 SVGIG (reference sequence). CDR3 length: 15 amino acids. The ends lost 2 bases at V and 0 bases at J; junction bases unmatched: 4. The CDR3 coding sequence is TGTGCCTGGAGTAGAACTAGCGGGACCTCCTACGAGCAGTACTTC. It encodes CAWSRTSGTSYEQYF.

This chain connects TRBV6-6 to TRBJ2-2; 13 bases are a match to TRBD2. V dropped 5 bases and J dropped 2; count of bases not matched to a gene: 5. CDR3 length equals 17 residues. The germline V gene encodes CDR1 MNHNY and CDR2 SVGAGI (reference sequence). The CDR3 DNA is TGTGCCAGCAGTCACGGACTAGCGGGGGACAACACCGGGGAGCTGTTTTTT. Translating it yields CASSHGLAGDNTGELFF.

This clone is a singleton in its sample. The chain uses TRBV9 and TRBJ2-5; weak D call: TRBD2 (6 bases). The CDR3 totals 14 residues. Germline V gives CDR1 SGDLS, CDR2 YYNGEE. V was trimmed by 1 base and J by 1 base, leaving 8 bases between them. CDR3 amino acids: CASSVSGVQETQYF. The CDR3 region has the DNA TGTGCCAGCAGCGTATCGGGAGTCCAAGAGACCCAGTACTTC.